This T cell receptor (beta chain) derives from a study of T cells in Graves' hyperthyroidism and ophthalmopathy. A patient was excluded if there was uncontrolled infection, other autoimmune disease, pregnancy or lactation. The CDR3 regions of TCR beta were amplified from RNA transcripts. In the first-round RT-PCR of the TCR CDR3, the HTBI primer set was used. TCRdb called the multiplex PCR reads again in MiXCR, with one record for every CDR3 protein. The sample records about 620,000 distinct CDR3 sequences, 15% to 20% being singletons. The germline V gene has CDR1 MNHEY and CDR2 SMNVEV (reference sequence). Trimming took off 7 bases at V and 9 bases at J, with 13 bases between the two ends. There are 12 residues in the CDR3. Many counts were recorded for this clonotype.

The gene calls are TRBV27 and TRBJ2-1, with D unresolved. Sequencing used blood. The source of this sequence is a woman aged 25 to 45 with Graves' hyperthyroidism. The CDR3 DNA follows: TGTGCCAGCATGAGGAGCGACGGTGAGCAGTTCTTC. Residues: CASMRSDGEQFF.